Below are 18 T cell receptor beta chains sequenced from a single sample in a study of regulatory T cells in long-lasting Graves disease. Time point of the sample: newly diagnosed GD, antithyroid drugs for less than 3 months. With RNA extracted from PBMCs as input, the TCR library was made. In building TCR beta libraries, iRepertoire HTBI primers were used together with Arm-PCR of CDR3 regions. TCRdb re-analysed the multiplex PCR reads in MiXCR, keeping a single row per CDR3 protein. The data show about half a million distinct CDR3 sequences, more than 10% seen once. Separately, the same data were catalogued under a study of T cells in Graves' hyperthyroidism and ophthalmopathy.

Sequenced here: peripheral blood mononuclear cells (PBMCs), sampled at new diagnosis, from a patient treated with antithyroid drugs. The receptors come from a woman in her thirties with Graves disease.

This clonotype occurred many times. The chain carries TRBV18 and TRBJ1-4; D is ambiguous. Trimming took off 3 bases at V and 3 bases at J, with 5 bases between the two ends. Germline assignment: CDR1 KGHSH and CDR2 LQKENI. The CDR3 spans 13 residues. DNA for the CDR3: TGTGCCAGCTCACCTTCCTCTAATGAAAAACTGTTTTTT. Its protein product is CASSPSSNEKLFF. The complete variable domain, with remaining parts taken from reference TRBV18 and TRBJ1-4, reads NAGVMQNPRHLVRRRGQEARLRCSPMKGHSHVYWYRQLPEEGLKFMVYLQKENIIDESGMPKERFSAEFPKEGPSILRIQQVVRGDSAAYFCASSPSSNEKLFFGSGTQLSVL.

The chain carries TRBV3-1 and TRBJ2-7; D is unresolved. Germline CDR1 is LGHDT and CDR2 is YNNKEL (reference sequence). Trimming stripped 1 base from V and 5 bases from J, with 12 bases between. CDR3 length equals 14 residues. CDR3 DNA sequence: TGTGCCAGCAGCCAAGCGACCCAGCGCCACGAGCAGTACTTC. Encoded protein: CASSQATQRHEQYF.

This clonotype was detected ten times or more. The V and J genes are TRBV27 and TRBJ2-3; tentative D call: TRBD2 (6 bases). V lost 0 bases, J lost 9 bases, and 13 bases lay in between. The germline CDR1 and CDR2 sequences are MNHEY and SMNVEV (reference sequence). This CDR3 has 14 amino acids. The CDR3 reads CASSLSTTSATQYF. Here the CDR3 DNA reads TGTGCCAGCAGTTTATCGACGACTAGTGCCACGCAGTATTTT.

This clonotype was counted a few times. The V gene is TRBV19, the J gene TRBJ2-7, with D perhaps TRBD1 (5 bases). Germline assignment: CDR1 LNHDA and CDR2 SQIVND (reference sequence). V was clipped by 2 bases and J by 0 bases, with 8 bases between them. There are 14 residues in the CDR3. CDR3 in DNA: TGTGCCAGTAGTATAAGCCAGGGCTCCTACGAGCAGTACTTC. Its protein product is CASSISQGSYEQYF.

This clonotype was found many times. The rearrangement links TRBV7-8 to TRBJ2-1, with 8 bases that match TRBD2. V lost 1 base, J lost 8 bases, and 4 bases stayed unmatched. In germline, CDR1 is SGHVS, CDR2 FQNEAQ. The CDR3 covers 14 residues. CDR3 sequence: CASSLGEREYEQFF. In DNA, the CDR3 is TGTGCCAGCAGCTTAGGGGAGCGGGAGTATGAGCAGTTCTTC.

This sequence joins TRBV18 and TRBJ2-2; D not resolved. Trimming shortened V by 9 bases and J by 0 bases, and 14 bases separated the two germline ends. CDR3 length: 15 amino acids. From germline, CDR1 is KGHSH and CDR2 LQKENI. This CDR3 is CASLDVGANTGELFF. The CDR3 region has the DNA TGTGCCAGTCTGGACGTTGGGGCGAACACCGGGGAGCTGTTTTTT.

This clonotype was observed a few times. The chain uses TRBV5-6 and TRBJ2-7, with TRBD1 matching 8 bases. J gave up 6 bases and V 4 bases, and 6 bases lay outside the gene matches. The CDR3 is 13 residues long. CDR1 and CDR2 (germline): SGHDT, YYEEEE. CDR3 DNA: TGTGCCAGCAGCCGTGGACAGGGTGCCGAGCAGTACTTC. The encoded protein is CASSRGQGAEQYF.

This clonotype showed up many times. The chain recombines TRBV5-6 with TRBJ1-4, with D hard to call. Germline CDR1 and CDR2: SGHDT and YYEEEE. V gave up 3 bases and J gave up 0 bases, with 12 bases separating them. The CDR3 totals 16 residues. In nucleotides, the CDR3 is TGTGCCAGCAGCTCCCGAGAGCTTGCAACTAATGAAAAACTGTTTTTT. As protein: CASSSRELATNEKLFF.

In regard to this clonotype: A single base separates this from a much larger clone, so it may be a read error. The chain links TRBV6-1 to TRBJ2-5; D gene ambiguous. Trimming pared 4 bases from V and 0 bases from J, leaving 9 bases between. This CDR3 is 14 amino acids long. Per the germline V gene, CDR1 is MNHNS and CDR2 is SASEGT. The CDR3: CASSVEQYQETQYF. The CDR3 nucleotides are TGTGCCAGCAGTGTAGAACAGTACCAAGAGACCCAGTACTTC.

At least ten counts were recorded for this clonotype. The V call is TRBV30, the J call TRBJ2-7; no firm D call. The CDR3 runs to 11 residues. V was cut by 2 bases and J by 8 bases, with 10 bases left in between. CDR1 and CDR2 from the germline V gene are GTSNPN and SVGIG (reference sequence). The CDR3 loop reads CAWSLQVQQYF. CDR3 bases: TGTGCCTGGAGTTTACAAGTCCAGCAGTACTTC.

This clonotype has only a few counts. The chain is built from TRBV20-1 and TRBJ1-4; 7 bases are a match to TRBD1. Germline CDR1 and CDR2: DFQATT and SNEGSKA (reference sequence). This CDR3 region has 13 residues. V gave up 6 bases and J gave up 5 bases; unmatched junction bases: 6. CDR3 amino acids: CSAARGSNEKLFF. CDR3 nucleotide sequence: TGCAGTGCCGCCAGGGGGTCGAATGAAAAACTGTTTTTT.

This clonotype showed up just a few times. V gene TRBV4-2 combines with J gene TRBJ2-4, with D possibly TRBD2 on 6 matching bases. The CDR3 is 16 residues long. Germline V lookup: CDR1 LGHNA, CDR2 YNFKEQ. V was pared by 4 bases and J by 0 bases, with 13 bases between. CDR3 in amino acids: CASSPHGSLAKNIQYF. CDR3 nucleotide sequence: TGTGCCAGCAGCCCTCACGGGAGTCTAGCCAAAAACATTCAGTACTTC.

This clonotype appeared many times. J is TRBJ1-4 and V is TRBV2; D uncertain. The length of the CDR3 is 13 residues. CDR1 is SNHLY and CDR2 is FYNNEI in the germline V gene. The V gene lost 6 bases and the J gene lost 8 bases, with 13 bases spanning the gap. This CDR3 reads CASSGVTREKLFF. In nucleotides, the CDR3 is TGTGCCAGCAGCGGGGTTACGAGAGAAAAACTGTTTTTT. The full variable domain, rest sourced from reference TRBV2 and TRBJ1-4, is EPEVTQTPSHQVTQMGQEVILRCVPISNHLYFYWYRQILGQKVEFLVSFYNNEISEKSEIFDDQFSVERPDGSNFTLKIRSTKLEDSAMYFCASSGVTREKLFFGSGTQLSVL.

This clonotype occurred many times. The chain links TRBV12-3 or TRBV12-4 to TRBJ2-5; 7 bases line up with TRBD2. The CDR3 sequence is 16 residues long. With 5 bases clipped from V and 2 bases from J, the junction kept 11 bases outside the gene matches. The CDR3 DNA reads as TGTGCCAGCAGTATACTAAGCGGGAACTCTCAAGAGACCCAGTACTTC. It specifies CASSILSGNSQETQYF.

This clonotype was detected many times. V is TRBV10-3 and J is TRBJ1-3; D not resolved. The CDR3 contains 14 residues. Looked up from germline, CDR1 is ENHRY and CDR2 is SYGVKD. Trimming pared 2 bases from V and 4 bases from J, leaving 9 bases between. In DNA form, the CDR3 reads TGTGCCATCAGTGAGCTCGGGCCCGGAAACACCATATATTTT. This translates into CAISELGPGNTIYF.

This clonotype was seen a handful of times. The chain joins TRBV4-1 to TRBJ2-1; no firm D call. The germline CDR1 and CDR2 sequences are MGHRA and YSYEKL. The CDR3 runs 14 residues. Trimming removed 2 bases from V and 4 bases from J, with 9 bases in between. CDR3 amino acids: CASSQFSAYNEQFF. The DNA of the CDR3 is TGCGCCAGCAGCCAATTCTCGGCTTACAATGAGCAGTTCTTC.

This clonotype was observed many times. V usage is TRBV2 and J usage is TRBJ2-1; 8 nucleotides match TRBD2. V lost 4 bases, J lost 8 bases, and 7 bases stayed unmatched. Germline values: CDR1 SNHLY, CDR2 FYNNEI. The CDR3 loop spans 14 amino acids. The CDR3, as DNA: TGTGCCAGCAGTGGGACTAGCTTTGATCATGAGCAGTTCTTC. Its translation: CASSGTSFDHEQFF.

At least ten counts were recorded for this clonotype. The chain's CDR3 is CASSYRTYEKLFF. DNA of the CDR3: TGTGCCAGCAGTTACAGGACCTATGAAAAACTGTTTTTT. The rearrangement links TRBV27 to TRBJ1-4, with D possibly being TRBD1 (5 bases). The ends were cut back, 4 bases at V and 6 bases at J, with 9 bases in the middle. This CDR3 comprises 13 residues. The germline CDR1 and CDR2 sequences are MNHEY and SMNVEV (reference sequence).